This T cell receptor (beta chain) was found in a study of blood T cell repertoires in COVID-19. Study summary: From T cells, B-cell-depleted T cells, or PBMCs came the material, which was cDNA or gDNA.

Measured with immunoSEQ multiplex PCR; TCRdb has only the in-frame clones, and not every one. Of some 190,000 clones listed, approximately 91% are singletons. Unmatched junction bases numbered 9, after V lost 1 base and J lost 0 bases. The germline CDR1 and CDR2 sequences are GTSNPN and SVGIG (reference sequence). The CDR3 contains 17 residues. This sequence joins TRBV30 and TRBJ1-3; TRBD1 matches at 7 bases. Sequencing input: peripheral blood. This TCR was sampled from a man aged 25-45 years with acute or convalescent COVID-19. The CDR3 region is CAWSGQGRLRSGNTIYF. The CDR3 region has the DNA TGTGCCTGGAGTGGACAGGGACGGCTCCGCTCTGGAAACACCATATATTTT.